This TCR beta chain was obtained from a study of regulatory T cells in long-lasting Graves disease. The CDR3 is 19 residues long. Germline V gene lookup returns CDR1 SGHTA and CDR2 FQGNSA. V dropped 1 base and J dropped 4; count of bases not matched to a gene: 15. Points from the study as a whole: New patients shared 950 to 1,000 public clonotypes, fewer than the roughly 2,700 shared by persistent patients.

Combining iRepertoire HTBI primers with Arm-PCR of CDR3 regions, the authors built TCR beta libraries. TCRdb re-derived calls from the multiplex PCR reads in MiXCR, one entry per CDR3 protein. Altogether about 310,000 distinct CDR3 sequences are present, around 21% being singletons, with the ten largest covering just over 55%. As regards this clonotype: Its target is unknown.

Time point in this sample: persistent/refractory GD, antithyroid drugs over 5 years with positive TRAb. RNA from PBMCs was the source of the TCR library. The source was peripheral blood mononuclear cells (PBMCs), collected when the disease was refractory, from a patient treated with antithyroid drugs. The sequence came from a female donor with Graves disease. V and J are TRBV7-2 and TRBJ1-3, with 8 bases fitting TRBD1. CDR3 DNA sequence: TGTGCCAGCAGCTTAGAACGACAGGGGATCCCCGGGGGAGGAAACACCATATATTTT. It yields the protein CASSLERQGIPGGGNTIYF.